The source of this T cell receptor beta chain is a study of T cell repertoires in cytomegalovirus infection. On the study more broadly: In public TCR beta signatures, there were indications of both CMV infection and matching HLA type. Study-wide results and caveats: Cumulative public TCR beta family frequency identified carriers of CMV plus the relevant HLA. HLA-C-restricted CMV-specific TCR beta clonotypes were dominant in the ex vivo response.

Between the trimmed V and J ends, which lost 5 bases and 6 bases, there was a span of 18 bases. The CDR3 length is 14 residues. CDR1 and CDR2 from the germline V gene are DFQATT and SNEGSKA (reference sequence). TCRdb used MiXCR to reprocess the reads, holding one entry per CDR3 protein. The repertoire holds about 260,000 distinct CDR3 sequences, 9.1% seen once, with around 15% in the top ten. In the case of this clonotype: Its antigen is as yet unknown.

The chain employs TRBV20-1 and TRBJ2-3; TRBD1 or TRBD2 may be the D gene (5 bases each). Sequenced: PBMCs. The receptor comes from a human donor in good health (CMV status not recorded). Some clones in this sample may be carry-over from other donors' samples. CDR3 DNA sequence: TGCAGTGCTCTAACGGGGCGTAGTGGGGATACGCAGTATTTT. This sequence encodes CSALTGRSGDTQYF.